Detailed here is one T cell receptor beta chain. The antigen is not known. The PCR had 60 Vbeta and 13 Jbeta primers. Data came from immunoSEQ multiplex PCR; TCRdb stores just in-frame clones and leaves some out. Counted here are 85,000 to 120,000 clones, about 75% occurring once; the ten biggest clones make up more than 2%. This sample was taken from a study of cytomegalovirus exposure and HLA in healthy donors. General study results and limits: In a later analysis, at a false discovery rate of 0.05, approximately 15,000 TCR beta sequences matched HLA alleles. Prior analysis indicated that the majority of TCR beta V segments exhibited productivity approximately 87% or approximately 30% of the time. As was reported, the HLA-A and HLA-B alleles of most subjects were accurately predicted from TCR beta sequences. TCR beta chains numbering 164 were designated cytomegalovirus-associated.

V was cut by 2 bases and J by 0 bases, with 5 bases left in between. This CDR3 has 13 residues. Germline CDR1 and CDR2: SGDLS and YYNGEE. Material for sequencing was PBMCs. The gene calls are TRBV9 and TRBJ2-5; D is unresolved. This TCR was recovered from a man in his forties or fifties in good health and CMV-seronegative. CDR3 amino acids: CASSVRYQETQYF. The DNA of the CDR3 is TGTGCCAGCAGCGTTCGGTACCAAGAGACCCAGTACTTC.